This TCR beta chain originates from a study of blood T cell repertoires in COVID-19. About the study: Italy, Spain and the United States were the sources of the convalescent and acute COVID-19 samples. PBMCs, B-cell-depleted T cells, or T cells provided the cDNA or gDNA that made up the material.

This CDR3 is 15 amino acids long. Trimming took off 9 bases at V and 4 bases at J, with 19 bases between the two ends. Germline lookup yields CDR1 MNHGY and CDR2 SAAAGT. Original analysis: Cell counts per sample came from amplifying reference gene primers. Profiled with immunoSEQ multiplex PCR; TCRdb holds only in-frame clones, not every one. D and trimming were read from the DNA, whereas the V and J calls and clone size are those reported in that table. The profile shows about 220,000 clones, more than 65% of them singletons. The specimen was peripheral blood. V gene TRBV6-8 combines with J gene TRBJ2-1; D is possibly TRBD2 (6 bases). The TCR was taken from a man aged 40-50 years who had recovered from COVID-19. The CDR3 sequence: CASINPGLTYNEQFF. The CDR3 DNA sequence: TGTGCCAGTATCAATCCGGGACTCACGTACAATGAGCAGTTCTTC.